These 18 T cell receptor beta chains originate from one sample sequenced in a study of T cells expressing NK-cell markers. One entry per CDR3 protein, without DNA, is what TCRdb gives after re-calling the 5' RACE reads. This sample lists almost 450,000 distinct CDR3 sequences; its ten largest clones have 7.3%. The sequenced sample consisted of blood T cells: a sorted CD56 or NKG2C T cell subset, CD4+ or CD8+ T cells, or bulk PBMC T cells (not recorded which). These receptors were obtained from a woman between 18 and 70 years old in good health.

The chain has TRBV6-5 and TRBJ2-1. Germline V gene lookup returns CDR1 MNHEY and CDR2 SVGAGI. This CDR3 comprises 14 residues. CDR3 sequence reads: CASSYSISGNEQFF.

The chain is built from TRBV19 and TRBJ2-7; the D gene TCRdb calls, TRBD2, cannot be checked with no DNA. Germline assignment: CDR1 LNHDA and CDR2 SQIVND (reference sequence). The CDR3 is made up of 15 amino acids. CDR3 sequence: CASSPTAGGTYEQYF. The whole variable domain, remainder taken from reference TRBV19 and TRBJ2-7, is DGGITQSPKYLFRKEGQNVTLSCEQNLNHDAMYWYRQDPGQGLRLIYYSQIVNDFQKGDIAEGYSVSREKKESFPLTVTSAQKNPTAFYLCASSPTAGGTYEQYFGPGTRLTVT.

The chain uses TRBV6-5 and TRBJ2-5; TCRdb's D call, TRBD1, is unchecked because there is no DNA. The CDR3 spans 15 residues. In germline, CDR1 is MNHEY, CDR2 SVGAGI. This CDR3 reads CASSYTTGRQETQYF.

V usage is TRBV7-8 and J usage is TRBJ2-1; without DNA, the TCRdb call of TRBD2 cannot be checked. Germline V lookup: CDR1 SGHVS, CDR2 FQNEAQ. The CDR3 runs 17 residues. CDR3 loop: CASSLALLKDGLNEQFF.

The chain recombines TRBV19 with TRBJ2-3. Germline CDR1 and CDR2: LNHDA and SQIVND (reference sequence). The CDR3 runs to 17 residues. CDR3 protein: CASSIVILSVPRDTQYF.

The V gene is TRBV19, the J gene TRBJ2-2; TCRdb's D call, TRBD2, is unchecked because there is no DNA. The germline CDR1 and CDR2 sequences are LNHDA and SQIVND (reference sequence). The CDR3 totals 13 residues. The CDR3 protein is CASSGEDTGELFF. The full variable domain, its missing parts supplied by reference TRBV19 and TRBJ2-2, is DGGITQSPKYLFRKEGQNVTLSCEQNLNHDAMYWYRQDPGQGLRLIYYSQIVNDFQKGDIAEGYSVSREKKESFPLTVTSAQKNPTAFYLCASSGEDTGELFFGEGSRLTVL.

The chain joins TRBV12-3 or TRBV12-4 to TRBJ2-7; TCRdb's D call of TRBD1 is untestable without DNA. CDR3 length: 18 residues. The CDR3 reads CASSLGRGVSGGVYEQYF.

The chain has TRBV29-1 and TRBJ2-1; TCRdb outputs TRBD1, but without DNA this stays unchecked. Germline assignment: CDR1 SQVTM and CDR2 ANQGSEA. The CDR3 length is 14 residues. CDR3 in amino acids: CSVEEANRDNEQFF.

The chain has TRBV10-3 and TRBJ2-3; without DNA, the TCRdb call of TRBD1 cannot be checked. The CDR3 totals 15 residues. The germline gives CDR1 ENHRY, CDR2 SYGVKD. This CDR3 reads CAISEAGPSTDTQYF.

The chain has TRBV9 and TRBJ2-2; TCRdb calls TRBD1, which cannot be checked without DNA. CDR1 is SGDLS and CDR2 is YYNGEE in the germline V gene. The CDR3 is made up of 15 amino acids. CDR3 in amino acids: CASSGWDRPTGELFF.

The rearrangement uses TRBV4-1 and TRBJ2-3; TCRdb selects TRBD2, and the lack of DNA leaves this call unchecked. Per the germline V gene, CDR1 is MGHRA and CDR2 is YSYEKL. This CDR3 has 15 residues. The CDR3 loop is CASSPLALGQDTQYF.

The V call is TRBV20-1, the J call TRBJ2-4. The germline V gene encodes CDR1 DFQATT and CDR2 SNEGSKA (reference sequence). The CDR3 is 15 amino acids. The CDR3 protein is CSATPGGVAKNIQYF.

This chain joins TRBV7-9 and TRBJ2-3. This CDR3 region has 14 residues. Per germline, CDR1 SEHNR and CDR2 FQNEAQ (reference sequence). The CDR3 sequence is CASSPESSTDTQYF.

The chain joins TRBV20-1 to TRBJ1-2. This CDR3 is built from 16 residues. Germline V CDR1 and CDR2: DFQATT, SNEGSKA (reference sequence). This CDR3 is CSARDPLTTVNYGYTF.

The chain employs TRBV20-1 and TRBJ2-7; TCRdb proposes TRBD1, but this gene call is untestable without DNA. Germline V gene lookup returns CDR1 DFQATT and CDR2 SNEGSKA (reference sequence). The CDR3 spans 13 residues. The CDR3 reads CSAKSGGGYEQYF.

This chain uses TRBV20-1 with TRBJ2-7; as DNA is missing, the TRBD2 call by TCRdb cannot be tested. In germline, CDR1 is DFQATT, CDR2 SNEGSKA (reference sequence). The CDR3 spans 14 residues. CDR3 protein: CSAEAAMGIYEQYF.

The V call is TRBV5-1, the J call TRBJ2-1. Germline values: CDR1 SGHRS, CDR2 YFSETQ. The CDR3 has 16 amino acids. The CDR3 spells CASSSLRGAAHNEQFF.

The genes are TRBV15 and TRBJ2-1; TCRdb calls TRBD2, which cannot be checked without DNA. Looked up from germline, CDR1 is LNHNV and CDR2 is YYDKDF (reference sequence). This CDR3 has 14 amino acids. The CDR3 sequence is CATSRDRTAGPRFF.